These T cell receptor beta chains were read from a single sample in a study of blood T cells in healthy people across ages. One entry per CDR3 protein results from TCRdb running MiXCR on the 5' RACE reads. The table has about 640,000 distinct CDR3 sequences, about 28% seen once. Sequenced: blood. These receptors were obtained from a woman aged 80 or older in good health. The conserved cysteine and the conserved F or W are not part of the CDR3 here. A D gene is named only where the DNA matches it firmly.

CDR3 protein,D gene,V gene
SARGQRGFLEQY,-,TRBV20-1
ASRGGRNQPQH,-,TRBV2
ASTPAGTLTYEQY,-,TRBV6-2/TRBV6-3
ASSLIRSLVRGHEQY,-,TRBV7-8
ASSWGGGNQPQH,-,TRBV5-1
ASSLRAIGTGNQPQH,TRBD1,TRBV5-6
ASSEAAGGEQY,TRBD2,TRBV2
ASSLVSQAQETQY,-,TRBV5-1
ASPGTGNTGELF,TRBD1,TRBV18
ASGSGGSSYEQY,TRBD2,TRBV11-1
ASSQDPEGRYEQY,-,TRBV4-1
ASTLRPASGGRTDTQY,TRBD2,TRBV4-1
ASSQRRQGGTDTQY,TRBD1,TRBV3-1
ASSEQGGEQF,TRBD1,TRBV6-5
ASSNCGPGGGYT,-,TRBV21-1
SASYRAFNYGYT,-,TRBV20-1
ASSLQGTAVYEQY,-,TRBV11-2
ASSPRGGAPYEQY,TRBD1,TRBV5-1
SVVGSWETQY,-,TRBV29-1
ASRPLLGNYGYT,-,TRBV19
ASSSASYTGELF,-,TRBV5-1
ASSFIRADEQY,-,TRBV12-3/TRBV12-4
ASSLAAGAVGANVRT,-,TRBV5-1
ATSDLGKDRILMNTEAF,-,TRBV24-1
ASSPGWRVETQY,-,TRBV6-5
ASSFGGGKQETQY,TRBD2,TRBV7-7
ASSLGQERRLYGYT,-,TRBV11-2
ASGRGSDSYEQY,-,TRBV5-1
ASSLDRTSYEQY,TRBD1,TRBV6-2/TRBV6-3
SASGGGASYNEQF,TRBD2,TRBV20-1
ASSTAETQY,-,TRBV18